This is a list of T cell receptor beta chains from one sample in a study of technical replicates of blood from several donors. Produced via immunoSEQ multiplex PCR; TCRdb's table is partial and in-frame only. The table lists approximately 79,000 clones, around nine tenths of them singletons. Sequenced input: T cells isolated from PBMCs. The receptor set was obtained from a human donor in good health. Both conserved end residues are part of each CDR3.

V gene	CDR3 protein
TRBV19	CASSIITGIYNEQFF
TRBV15	CATRVRGFGEAFF
TRBV7-6	CASSLAQFYEQYF
TRBV7-6	CASSPNGNTEAFF
TRBV6-5	CASSYTGQGGEKLFF
TRBV6-6	CASSYDALAVPSEQYF
TRBV5-1	CASSLVPDWYSNQPQHF
TRBV9	CASSGGTAGANVLTF
TRBV19	CASNILGSGGEQFF
TRBV28	CASSLGQEYEQYF
TRBV6-5	CASSYSSGRVTDEQFF
TRBV19	CASSIGAFSTEAFF
TRBV10-3	CAISESNRGATNEKLFF
TRBV13	CASLSGSSYNEQFF
TRBV27	CASSLWGGQPQHF
TRBV11-2	CASSPVQRELIEQYF
TRBV19	CASSEGYEQYF
TRBV6-5	CASSKEGALTEAFF
TRBV5-4	CASSLDRHGNTIYF
TRBV29-1	CSVETGLAGGSEQYF
TRBV7-2	CASSLGLAGHNEQFF
TRBV6-1	CASSELGTGARNEQFF
TRBV7-9	CASSWTTISGNTIYF
TRBV9	CASSARPGLADNEQFF
TRBV11-2	CASRTGNTEAFF
TRBV5-4	CASSTEGYGGYTF
TRBV18	CASSLLQGSNTEAFF
TRBV6-5	CASSYSGGSNEKLFF
TRBV4-3	CASSQDWTSGAVSTDTQYF
TRBV6-6	CASSFPGQGSDGYTF
TRBV7-6	CASSTWTPSRTDTQYF
TRBV5-4	CASSSGGAGVTGELFF
TRBV19	CATQWGRRTYEQYF
TRBV2	CASSDAAGGTDTQYF
TRBV30	CAWNQGGNYGYTF
TRBV11-2	CASSLFRDRAHEQYF
TRBV9	CASSVEGWSEYEQYF
TRBV30	CAWSGLAMPGELFF
TRBV10-2	CASRKGETYEQYF
TRBV14	CASSQWFRGTQPQHF
TRBV6-1	CASSEGSWSTDTQYF
TRBV4-1	CASSHMTGGYEKLFF
TRBV6-5	CASTSYRANTEAFF
TRBV14	CASSQTGLGDNEQFF
TRBV11-2	CASSYAARDEQYF
TRBV7-2	CASSKRAGLNEQFF
TRBV28	CASSFVSAHGYTF
TRBV6-5	CASSYSTGQVNNEQFF
TRBV7-9	CASSLDRALEAFF
TRBV6-5	CASSSPGNWETQYF